This T cell receptor (beta chain) is drawn from a study of early T cells in non-severe SARS-CoV-2 infection. Background on the study: Sequenced material consisted of bulk RNA (from unsorted whole blood), and chains were unpaired.

Molecules of cDNA were individually given unique molecular identifiers that were attached to them. TCRdb redid the calling of the 5' RACE reads with MiXCR, one entry per CDR3 protein. This table has about 79,000 distinct CDR3 sequences, approximately 13% appearing once. Only a few counts were recorded for this clonotype. The antigen remains undetermined. Study-wide points: A preference for anti-spike CD8 responses marked VDJdb matching, which missed private and CD4 specificities.

Germline CDR1 reads MRHNA; CDR2 reads SNTAGT. The V and J ends lost 3 bases and 2 bases, in that order; junction bases with no gene match: 0. The CDR3 has 13 residues. The chain carries TRBV6-4 and TRBJ1-2, with 7 bases fitting TRBD1. Sequenced material: whole blood. This TCR came from an adult who was a healthcare worker with PCR-confirmed SARS-CoV-2 infection or an uninfected control (not recorded which). The DNA of the CDR3 is TGTGCCAGCAGTGAGACAGGGAACTATGGCTACACCTTC. This sequence encodes CASSETGNYGYTF.